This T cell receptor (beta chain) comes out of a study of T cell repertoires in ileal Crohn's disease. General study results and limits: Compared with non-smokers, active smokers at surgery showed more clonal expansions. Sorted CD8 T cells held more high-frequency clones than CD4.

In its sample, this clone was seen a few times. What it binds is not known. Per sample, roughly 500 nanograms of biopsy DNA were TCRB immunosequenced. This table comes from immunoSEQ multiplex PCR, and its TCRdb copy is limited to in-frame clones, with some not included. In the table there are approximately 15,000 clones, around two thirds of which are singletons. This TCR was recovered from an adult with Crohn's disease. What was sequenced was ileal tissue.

CDR3 sequence (DNA): TGTGCCAGCAGCGTTGACAGGGGGCGGTCTGGCTACACCTTC. Its translation is CASSVDRGRSGYTF. The chain recombines TRBV5-8 with TRBJ1-2; the match to TRBD1 covers 10 bases. Per germline, CDR1 SGHTS and CDR2 YDEGEE. The CDR3 extends over 14 amino acids. V lost 4 bases, J lost 7 bases, and 7 bases stayed unmatched.